The 22 T cell receptor beta chains presented below share a single source sample, sequenced in a study of cytomegalovirus exposure and HLA in healthy donors. Measured with immunoSEQ multiplex PCR; TCRdb has only the in-frame clones, and not every one. The sample lists some 170,000 clones, 86% seen once, with around 6% in the top ten. The specimen was PBMCs. All receptors derive from a woman in her twenties or thirties in good health and CMV-seronegative.

This clone was seen just once. The chain couples TRBV29-1 to TRBJ2-1, with 9 bases aligning to TRBD1. After removal of 3 bases from V and 6 bases from J, the junction contained 6 bases not matched to a gene. The CDR3 extends over 14 amino acids. Germline V lookup: CDR1 SQVTM, CDR2 ANQGSEA. CDR3 residues: CSVDGTGISNEQFF. For the CDR3, the DNA is TGCAGCGTTGATGGGACAGGGATTAGCAATGAGCAGTTCTTC.

The V and J genes are TRBV29-1 and TRBJ1-3, with D unresolved. The CDR3 runs 12 residues. V lost 6 bases and J lost 0, with 6 bases in between. Germline CDR1 is SQVTM and CDR2 is ANQGSEA. Here the CDR3 DNA reads TGCAGCGTCGTCACCTCTGGAAACACCATATATTTT. Translated, it gives CSVVTSGNTIYF. The full variable domain, completed using reference TRBV29-1 and TRBJ1-3, is SAVISQKPSRDICQRGTSLTIQCQVDSQVTMMFWYRQQPGQSLTLIATANQGSEATYESGFVIDKFPISRPNLTFSTLTVSNMSPEDSSIYLCSVVTSGNTIYFGEGSWLTVV.

The genes are TRBV6-4 and TRBJ2-1; TRBD2 is a possible D gene (5 bases). The V and J ends lost 2 bases and 4 bases respectively, with 12 bases between them. The CDR3 has 15 residues. From germline, CDR1 is MRHNA and CDR2 SNTAGT. The CDR3 nucleotides are TGTGCCAGCAGTGACCAGAGCGGACCTTACAATGAGCAGTTCTTC. Its protein is CASSDQSGPYNEQFF.

This chain connects TRBV6-5 to TRBJ2-3, with D possibly being TRBD2 (6 bases). The CDR3 is 13 residues long. CDR1 and CDR2 (germline): MNHEY, SVGAGI. With 6 bases removed from V and 2 bases from J, the gap between germline ends came to 9 bases. For the CDR3, the DNA is TGTGCCAGCAGCATGGGACTCACAGATACGCAGTATTTT. The encoded protein is CASSMGLTDTQYF.

The sample holds one count of this clone. The V call is TRBV5-6, the J call TRBJ1-4, with D unresolved. The ends were cut back, 1 base at V and 5 bases at J, with 9 bases in the middle. The CDR3 runs 14 residues. Germline values: CDR1 SGHDT, CDR2 YYEEEE. The CDR3 DNA reads TGTGCCAGCAGCTTGTTGTCCCTAAATGAAAAACTGTTTTTT. This codes for CASSLLSLNEKLFF.

The chain uses TRBV5-6 and TRBJ2-7; D gene uncertain. The CDR3 sequence is 14 residues long. CDR1 is SGHDT, CDR2 YYEEEE, per germline. Trimming pared 0 bases from V and 2 bases from J, leaving 9 bases between. The DNA for the CDR3 is TGTGCCAGCAGCTTGGGAGCCAGCACCTACGAGCAGTACTTC. This gives the protein CASSLGASTYEQYF.

This clone was seen more than once but under ten times. V and J are TRBV14 and TRBJ2-3; 9 bases are a match to TRBD2. Germline CDR1 is SGHDN and CDR2 is FVKESK. The CDR3 covers 17 residues. Trimming cost V 0 bases and J 8 bases; bases outside gene matches: 12. The CDR3, as DNA: TGTGCCAGCAGCCAAGATGCGGGAGGGACACGGCGGGGTACGCAGTATTTT. This encodes CASSQDAGGTRRGTQYF.

V usage is TRBV6-5 and J usage is TRBJ1-5; D possibly corresponds to TRBD1 (6 bases). V was trimmed by 7 bases and J by 4 bases, leaving 11 bases between them. This CDR3 spans 13 amino acids. Germline V gene sequence: CDR1 MNHEY, CDR2 SVGAGI. CDR3: CASTPGQNQPQHF. The CDR3 nucleotides read TGTGCCAGCACGCCGGGACAAAATCAGCCCCAGCATTTT.

This clone was seen a single time. The chain links TRBV10-2 to TRBJ2-1, with TRBD1 as a possible D gene (5 bases). Germline lookup yields CDR1 WSHSY and CDR2 SAAADI. The length of the CDR3 is 14 residues. The V and J ends lost 6 bases and 2 bases respectively, with 11 bases between them. This chain's CDR3 is CASRGDRTYNEQFF. CDR3 DNA: TGCGCCAGCAGAGGCGACAGAACCTACAATGAGCAGTTCTTC.

The rearrangement links TRBV7-8 to TRBJ2-2; D remains ambiguous. Germline loops: CDR1 SGHVS, CDR2 FQNEAQ. Trimming removed 4 bases at V and 7 bases at J, with 13 bases between. The CDR3 is 14 residues long. The CDR3 loop is CASSSMLDGGELFF. DNA for the CDR3: TGTGCCAGCAGCTCCATGCTGGACGGCGGGGAGCTGTTTTTT.

V is TRBV6-4 and J is TRBJ1-5, with D unclear. Trimming shortened V by 6 bases and J by 6 bases, and 24 bases separated the two germline ends. Germline assignment: CDR1 MRHNA and CDR2 SNTAGT. The CDR3 loop spans 17 amino acids. In nucleotides, the CDR3 is TGTGCCAGCAGCAGTGAAGGCGGGGTCTTTTCATGTCAGCCCCAGCATTTT. Its protein is CASSSEGGVFSCQPQHF.

This chain connects TRBV27 to TRBJ1-1, with 7 bases that match TRBD1. The CDR3 totals 15 residues. V was pared by 2 bases and J by 1 base, with 4 bases of the junction left unmatched. Germline assignment: CDR1 MNHEY and CDR2 SMNVEV (reference sequence). CDR3 sequence (DNA): TGTGCCAGCAGTTTACTAGGGGGCCGGAACACTGAAGCTTTCTTT. It codes for CASSLLGGRNTEAFF.

The chain combines TRBV28 with TRBJ2-5, with a weak D call TRBD1 (5 bases). From germline, CDR1 is MDHEN and CDR2 SYDVKM. The CDR3 spans 15 residues. Trimming stripped 7 bases from V and 5 bases from J, with 20 bases between. CDR3 loop: CASNLGPHNRETQYF. Here the CDR3 DNA reads TGTGCCAGCAACCTAGGCCCGCACAACAGGGAGACCCAGTACTTC.

Worth noting for this clone: This CDR3 is also generated by other DNA sequences in the sample. The chain uses TRBV9 and TRBJ2-7, with 8 nucleotides matching TRBD1. CDR3 length equals 15 residues. Germline V gene lookup returns CDR1 SGDLS and CDR2 YYNGEE. The V and J ends lost 0 bases and 4 bases, in that order; junction bases with no gene match: 6. CDR3 protein: CASSVDGTGSYEQYF. The CDR3 DNA is TGTGCCAGCAGCGTAGATGGGACAGGATCTTACGAGCAGTACTTC.

This clone came up a few times. The chain uses TRBV2 and TRBJ1-2; 9 bases fit TRBD1. The CDR3 covers 13 residues. The germline V gene encodes CDR1 SNHLY and CDR2 FYNNEI. Trimming took 8 bases from V and 2 from J; bases not matched to a gene: 3. CDR3 sequence reads: CASRDRANYGYTF. For the CDR3, the DNA is TGTGCCAGCCGGGACAGGGCCAACTATGGCTACACCTTC.

The genes are TRBV4-1 and TRBJ1-6, with 7 bases fitting TRBD1. V was pared by 4 bases and J by 10 bases, with 7 bases of the junction left unmatched. The CDR3 extends over 14 amino acids. Germline V CDR1 and CDR2: MGHRA, YSYEKL. The CDR3 nucleotides read TGCGCCAGCAGCCTGGGAGGGGGCAGATCACCCCTCCACTTT. It yields the protein CASSLGGGRSPLHF.

The chain is built from TRBV9 and TRBJ2-5; D tentatively reads TRBD1 or TRBD2 (5 bases each). CDR3 length: 14 residues. Germline CDR1 is SGDLS and CDR2 is YYNGEE. Deletions cut 0 bases from V and 5 bases from J, with 11 bases between. The CDR3 reads CASSVVGGWETQYF. In DNA form, the CDR3 reads TGTGCCAGCAGCGTAGTTGGGGGATGGGAGACCCAGTACTTC.

J is TRBJ2-3 and V is TRBV2, with 10 bases aligning to TRBD1. The CDR3 has 14 amino acids. Losses at the gene ends were 6 bases for V and 8 bases for J; bases not matched to a gene: 8. The germline CDR1 and CDR2 sequences are SNHLY and FYNNEI. CDR3 protein: CASRGTRDRGTQYF. For the CDR3, the DNA is TGTGCCAGCAGAGGGACTAGGGACAGGGGTACGCAGTATTTT.

V gene TRBV7-8 combines with J gene TRBJ2-1, with 10 positions matching TRBD2. CDR3 length: 16 amino acids. V dropped 5 bases and J dropped 8; count of bases not matched to a gene: 12. The germline V gene encodes CDR1 SGHVS and CDR2 FQNEAQ. For the CDR3, the DNA is TGTGCCAGCAGCCTAAATTTAGCGGGAGGTCTCCATGAGCAGTTCTTC. This translates into CASSLNLAGGLHEQFF.

The V and J genes are TRBV7-9 and TRBJ1-1, with D hard to call. The germline V gene has CDR1 SEHNR and CDR2 FQNEAQ (reference sequence). There are 11 residues in the CDR3. With 6 bases removed from V and 5 bases from J, the gap between germline ends came to 7 bases. The CDR3 nucleotides are TGTGCCAGCAGTCGGAGGACTGAAGCTTTCTTT. This translates into CASSRRTEAFF.

V and J are TRBV9 and TRBJ1-5, with a tentative D call TRBD1 (5 bases). Germline V lookup: CDR1 SGDLS, CDR2 YYNGEE. V was pared by 4 bases and J by 0 bases, with 14 bases between. The CDR3 covers 16 residues. The CDR3 here is CASSPGAGDSNQPQHF. DNA of the CDR3: TGTGCCAGCAGCCCCGGGGCGGGCGATAGCAATCAGCCCCAGCATTTT.

V gene TRBV27 combines with J gene TRBJ2-1; D is ambiguous. CDR1 and CDR2 from the germline V gene are MNHEY and SMNVEV (reference sequence). Trimming took off 7 bases at V and 6 bases at J, with 7 bases between the two ends. CDR3 length equals 11 residues. The CDR3 sequence: CASKVFNEQFF. Here the CDR3 DNA reads TGTGCCAGCAAAGTATTCAATGAGCAGTTCTTC.